This TCR beta chain was retrieved from a study of blood T cell repertoires in COVID-19. For the study at large: The United States, Italy and Spain supplied acute and convalescent COVID-19 samples.

Per the original methods: For nucleated cells, counts were estimated from reference gene primer amplification. Measured with immunoSEQ multiplex PCR; TCRdb has only the in-frame clones, and not every one. V and J calls and clone size are given by that table; D and trimming were obtained from the DNA. Here the sample spans 120,000 to 150,000 clones, around 81% being singletons. This clone has more than one count but fewer than ten. The V end lost 2 bases, the J end lost 6 bases, and 8 bases lay between the germline ends. CDR3 length: 12 amino acids. Per germline, CDR1 SGHKS and CDR2 YYEKEE (reference sequence).

The chain has TRBV5-5 and TRBJ1-2; the D is unclear. The sample comprised peripheral blood. The clonotype comes from a human donor with acute or convalescent COVID-19. The donor label of this sample is uncertain. Here the CDR3 reads CASSFAGDGYTF. Here the CDR3 DNA reads TGTGCCAGCAGCTTTGCGGGAGATGGCTACACCTTC.